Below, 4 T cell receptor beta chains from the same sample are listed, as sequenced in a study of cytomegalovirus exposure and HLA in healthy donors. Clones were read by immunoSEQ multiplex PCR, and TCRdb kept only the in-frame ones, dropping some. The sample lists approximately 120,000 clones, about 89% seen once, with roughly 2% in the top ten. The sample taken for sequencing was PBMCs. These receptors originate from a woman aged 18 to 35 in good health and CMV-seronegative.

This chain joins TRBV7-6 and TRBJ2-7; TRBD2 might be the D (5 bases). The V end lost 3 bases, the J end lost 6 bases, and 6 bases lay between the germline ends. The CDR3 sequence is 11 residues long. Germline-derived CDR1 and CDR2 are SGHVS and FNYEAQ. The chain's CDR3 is CASSFGSEQYF. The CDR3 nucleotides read TGTGCCAGCAGCTTTGGGAGCGAGCAGTACTTC.

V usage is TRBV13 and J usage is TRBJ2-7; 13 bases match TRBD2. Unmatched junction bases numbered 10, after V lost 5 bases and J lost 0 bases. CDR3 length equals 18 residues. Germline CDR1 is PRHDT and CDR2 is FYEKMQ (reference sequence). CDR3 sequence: CASSGRTSGSKGSYEQYF. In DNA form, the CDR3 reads TGTGCCAGCAGCGGTCGGACTAGCGGGAGCAAGGGCTCCTACGAGCAGTACTTC. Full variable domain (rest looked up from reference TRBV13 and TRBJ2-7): AAGVIQSPRHLIKEKRETATLKCYPIPRHDTVYWYQQGPGQDPQFLISFYEKMQSDKGSIPDRFSAQQFSDYHSELNMSSLELGDSALYFCASSGRTSGSKGSYEQYFGPGTRLTVT.

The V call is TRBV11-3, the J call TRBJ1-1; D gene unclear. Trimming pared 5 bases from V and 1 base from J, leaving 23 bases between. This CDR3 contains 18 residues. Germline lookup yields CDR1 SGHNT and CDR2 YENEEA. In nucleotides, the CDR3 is TGTGCCAGCAGCCGGGCCGCGGGCCGAGGTTACGGGAACACTGAAGCTTTCTTT. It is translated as CASSRAAGRGYGNTEAFF.

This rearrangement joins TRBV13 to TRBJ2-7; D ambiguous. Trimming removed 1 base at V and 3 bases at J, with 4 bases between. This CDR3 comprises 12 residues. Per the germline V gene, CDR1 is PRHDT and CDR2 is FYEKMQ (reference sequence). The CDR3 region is CASSLDSYEQYF. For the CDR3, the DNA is TGTGCCAGCAGCTTAGACAGCTACGAGCAGTACTTC.